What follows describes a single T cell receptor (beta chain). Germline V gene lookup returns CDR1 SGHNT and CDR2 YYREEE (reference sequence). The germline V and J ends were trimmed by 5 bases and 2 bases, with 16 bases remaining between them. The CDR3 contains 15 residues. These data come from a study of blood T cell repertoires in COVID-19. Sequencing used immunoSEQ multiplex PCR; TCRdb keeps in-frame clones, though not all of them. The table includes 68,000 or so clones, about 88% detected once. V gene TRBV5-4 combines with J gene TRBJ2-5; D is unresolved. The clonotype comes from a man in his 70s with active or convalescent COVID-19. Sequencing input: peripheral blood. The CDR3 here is CASSVARRNQETQYF. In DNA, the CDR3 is TGTGCCAGCAGTGTTGCACGGCGGAATCAAGAGACCCAGTACTTC.